These T cell receptor beta chains were read from a single sample in a study of human T cells and chemical hapten exposure. TCRdb fed the RACE reads into MiXCR, producing one record per CDR3 protein. Of around 300,000 distinct CDR3 sequences listed, 5.5% are singletons. Here the sequenced sample was whole blood, taken in connection with sensitization to the hapten diphenylcyclopropenone (DPC). These TCRs come from a woman aged 18-35 years with alopecia areata. Some clones in this sample may be carry-over from other donors' samples. CDR3s include the opening cysteine and the closing phenylalanine or tryptophan. A D gene is named only where the DNA matches it firmly. Where a row states a size, it is once, few, many or the class of an expanded clone; other rows omit it.

V gene,J gene,clone size,D gene,CDR3 protein,CDR3 DNA
TRBV9,TRBJ1-3,many,NA,CASSVDGFSGNTIYF,TGTGCCAGCAGCGTAGACGGGTTCTCTGGAAACACCATATATTTT
TRBV18,TRBJ1-1,few,NA,CASSPLGNPEAFF,TGTGCCAGCTCACCACTCGGGAACCCTGAAGCTTTCTTT
TRBV18,TRBJ2-7,many,TRBD1,CASSPPTGLGNEQYF,TGTGCCAGCTCACCTCCGACAGGGCTTGGTAACGAGCAGTACTTC
TRBV9,TRBJ1-3,many,TRBD1,CASSAQGAGGNTIYF,TGTGCCAGCAGCGCACAGGGGGCAGGAGGAAACACCATATATTTT
TRBV4-3,TRBJ1-6,many,NA,CASSQETSTTPLHF,TGCGCCAGCAGCCAAGAGACGAGTACGACACCCCTCCACTTT
TRBV12-3/TRBV12-4,TRBJ1-5,few,TRBD1,CASSLYAGQGSTGPQHF,TGTGCCAGCAGTCTTTATGCGGGACAGGGGAGCACGGGGCCCCAGCATTTT
TRBV5-4,TRBJ2-4,NA,TRBD1,CASRADRPQDSNIQYF,TGTGCCAGCAGAGCGGACAGGCCCCAGGACTCGAACATTCAGTACTTC
TRBV6-5,TRBJ2-4,NA,TRBD2,CASSYSWSGGVAKNIQYF,TGTGCCAGCAGTTACTCGTGGTCTGGGGGGGTAGCCAAAAACATTCAGTACTTC
TRBV7-3,TRBJ2-1,few,NA,CASSKEPNEQFF,TGTGCCAGCAGCAAAGAACCCAATGAGCAGTTCTTC
TRBV5-6,TRBJ1-2,NA,TRBD1,CASSPGTGDTNYGYTF,TGTGCCAGCAGCCCTGGGACAGGCGACACTAACTATGGCTACACCTTC
TRBV7-3,TRBJ2-7,few,NA,CASSPSGATYDEQYF,TGTGCCAGCAGTCCTTCGGGGGCCACCTATGATGAGCAGTACTTC
TRBV10-3,TRBJ1-5,many,NA,CAISESAAGASNQPQHF,TGTGCCATCAGTGAGTCGGCCGCCGGGGCGAGCAATCAGCCCCAGCATTTT
TRBV20-1,TRBJ2-3,many,TRBD2,CSVSTSGVSTDTQYF,TGCAGTGTCTCGACTAGCGGCGTTAGCACAGATACGCAGTATTTT
TRBV11-2,TRBJ2-3,few,NA,CASSQEDELTDTQYF,TGTGCCAGCAGCCAAGAGGATGAGCTCACAGATACGCAGTATTTT
TRBV15,TRBJ2-5,few,TRBD2,CATSRTSGKGETQYF,TGTGCCACCAGCAGGACTAGCGGAAAGGGTGAGACCCAGTACTTC
TRBV12-3/TRBV12-4,TRBJ1-5,many,TRBD1,CASTVDRGGYQPQHF,TGTGCCAGCACTGTCGACAGGGGGGGTTATCAGCCCCAGCATTTT
TRBV6-2/TRBV6-3,TRBJ2-7,NA,NA,CASSEVEPYEQYF,TGTGCCAGCAGTGAGGTAGAGCCCTACGAGCAGTACTTC
TRBV29-1,TRBJ2-7,NA,NA,CSVAVTYEQYF,TGCAGCGTTGCCGTCACCTACGAGCAGTACTTC
TRBV6-2/TRBV6-3,TRBJ1-5,NA,NA,CASSATVGSNQPQHF,TGTGCCAGCAGTGCGACCGTGGGAAGCAATCAGCCCCAGCATTTT
TRBV20-1,TRBJ2-7,NA,NA,CSASRDPRDEQYF,TGCAGTGCCAGCCGGGATCCAAGGGACGAGCAGTACTTC
TRBV11-2,TRBJ1-6,NA,NA,CASSRANSPLHF,TGTGCCAGCAGCCGAGCAAATTCACCCCTCCACTTT
TRBV6-2/TRBV6-3,TRBJ2-5,few,NA,CASTEGTRRGETQYF,TGTGCCAGCACCGAAGGGACCAGGAGGGGAGAGACCCAGTACTTC
TRBV29-1,TRBJ1-2,once,NA,CSVGVTNYGYTF,TGCAGCGTTGGGGTAACTAACTATGGCTACACCTTC
TRBV6-5,TRBJ2-2,many,TRBD1,CASSRRTGVELFF,TGTGCCAGCAGCCGGCGGACAGGGGTGGAGCTGTTTTTT
TRBV4-1,TRBJ1-3,NA,NA,CASSQIGSSGNTIYF,TGCGCCAGCAGCCAAATAGGGAGCTCTGGAAACACCATATATTTT
TRBV29-1,TRBJ1-3,many,NA,CSVTQGNTIYF,TGCAGCGTTACACAGGGAAACACCATATATTTT
TRBV6-2/TRBV6-3,TRBJ1-5,few,NA,CASSYLGGAEQPQHF,TGTGCCAGCAGTTACTTAGGGGGAGCTGAACAGCCCCAGCATTTT
TRBV20-1,TRBJ2-3,few,NA,CSAMRNIQATDTQYF,TGCAGTGCTATGAGGAACATACAGGCGACAGATACGCAGTATTTT
TRBV24-1,TRBJ1-2,few,NA,CATSEGSNYGYTF,TGTGCCACCAGTGAGGGGAGCAACTATGGCTACACCTTC
TRBV7-9,TRBJ1-1,many,NA,CASSFPGRETEAFF,TGTGCCAGCAGCTTCCCAGGAAGGGAGACTGAAGCTTTCTTT
TRBV28,TRBJ2-6,few,NA,CASSIIQLRGGNPRVNVLTF,TGTGCCAGCAGTATCATCCAACTCCGAGGCGGGAACCCACGGGTCAACGTCCTGACTTTC
TRBV6-6,TRBJ1-6,many,NA,CATGWDGNSPLHF,TGTGCCACCGGCTGGGATGGTAATTCACCCCTCCACTTT
TRBV27,TRBJ1-1,many,NA,CASSFLYRDGLMEAFF,TGTGCCAGCAGTTTTCTGTACCGGGACGGCCTCATGGAAGCTTTCTTT
TRBV29-1,TRBJ1-1,many,NA,CSVVGTTEAFF,TGCAGCGTGGTTGGGACAACCGAAGCTTTCTTT
TRBV5-6,TRBJ2-7,many,NA,CASTTDGHYEQYF,TGTGCCAGCACCACGGACGGGCACTACGAGCAGTACTTC
TRBV6-2/TRBV6-3,TRBJ2-2,NA,NA,CASKSGDSGELFF,TGTGCCAGCAAGTCAGGGGACTCCGGGGAGCTGTTTTTT
TRBV18,TRBJ2-3,many,NA,CASSPSRIGTDTQYF,TGTGCCAGCTCACCATCCAGAATAGGCACAGATACGCAGTATTTT
TRBV18,TRBJ1-2,NA,TRBD1,CASSPSDRLDMGYTF,TGTGCCAGCTCTCCTTCGGACAGGCTCGATATGGGCTACACCTTC
TRBV7-2,TRBJ2-5,many,TRBD2,CASRRPGGQETQYF,TGTGCCAGCAGGAGACCGGGGGGACAAGAGACCCAGTACTTC
TRBV27,TRBJ1-5,many,NA,CASSAQRYQPQHF,TGTGCCAGCAGTGCTCAGCGGTATCAGCCCCAGCATTTT
TRBV7-2,TRBJ1-1,many,NA,CASSPYHTMRGAGAFF,TGTGCCAGCAGCCCCTACCACACCATGCGGGGCGCGGGAGCTTTCTTT
TRBV12-3/TRBV12-4,TRBJ1-3,NA,NA,CASSHSRNTIYF,TGTGCCAGCAGTCACAGCCGAAACACCATATATTTT